The sequence of this T cell receptor beta chain was determined in a study of cytomegalovirus exposure and HLA in healthy donors. Study observations and caveats: V segments that were indistinguishable, TRBV6-2 and TRBV6-3 among them, were omitted from analysis.

Primers included in the PCR were 60 Vbeta and 13 Jbeta primers. The method was immunoSEQ multiplex PCR; TCRdb's version includes in-frame clones alone and lacks a portion of them. The data show roughly 120,000 clones, around 66% seen once. V was clipped by 4 bases and J by 3 bases, with 6 bases between them. Germline V gene sequence: CDR1 MNHEY, CDR2 SMNVEV (reference sequence). This CDR3 is 12 amino acids long. This clone is classed as medium-sized. Its antigen is currently unknown. This TCR came from a man younger than 30 in good health and CMV-seropositive. The material sequenced was PBMCs. V is TRBV27 and J is TRBJ2-5; D is undetermined. The CDR3 DNA is TGTGCCAGCAGTTCCCCTGAAGAGACCCAGTACTTC. Its translation: CASSSPEETQYF.